The present entry profiles one TCR beta chain with its context. This clone was found once. It has no known antigen specificity. The record has no base qualities; no much larger clone is one base away. The library was produced with the immunoSEQ multiplex PCR assay. For the multiplex PCR, a mixture combining 60 forward primers for TCR Vbeta segments and 13 reverse primers for TCR Jbeta segments was used. Amplification of the CDR3 region of rearranged TCR beta genes was performed with a multiplex PCR assay on genomic DNA. On the Illumina HiSeq System, the amplified TCR beta libraries were sequenced as 87-base-pair reads. The source study handled its data this way. A later analysis counted around 72 million unique TCR beta chains across the 650 to 800 repertoires, and approximately 11 million of these chains were shared by at least two donors. Raw reads were error-corrected and collapsed into unique sequences with a nearest-neighbor algorithm that merged closely related sequences to remove PCR and sequencing errors. To assign V, D and J gene segments, CDR3 sequences were aligned to IMGT reference sequences. For a sequence to be retained, at least a six-nucleotide match to both a V gene segment and a J gene segment was required. Rearrangements were classified as productive when the CDR3 lacked stop codons and remained in frame with V and J, and all other rearrangements were classified as non-productive. CDR3 was defined according to IMGT convention as the region running from the second conserved V-encoded cysteine to the conserved J-encoded phenylalanine. The earlier analysis of roughly 590 of the donors excluded any sequence lacking an unambiguous match to a single V gene segment. In an earlier analysis of more than 500 of the donors, a V segment was called functional when productive rearrangements were above 56.7%, and segregating when the standard deviation between donors exceeded 5%. To diagnose cytomegalovirus status from the catalog of TCR beta chain sequences, a statistical classification framework was built. In a later analysis, TCR nucleotide sequences were compared against IMGT/GENE-DB human TR gene sequences so that V and J genes could be assigned. The TCRdist pipeline was used in a later analysis to assign CDR3 sequences and most-parsimonious VDJ recombination scenarios. A later analysis defined each TCR beta chain by its CDR3 amino acid sequence plus V-gene family, and excluded reads lacking a unique V-gene family. A later analysis removed roughly 590 highly shared, low-generation-probability nucleotide sequences to deal with suspected cross-contamination and a sequencing artifact. In a later analysis, a clonal expansion index for each public chain was calculated from normalized within-repertoire ranks of inferred template counts. In a later analysis, generation probabilities were computed using a VDJ recombination model fitted to out-of-frame rearrangements, and the results were checked against IGoR. In a later analysis, TCR-TCR, TCR-HLA and TCR-CMV co-occurrence was scored with hypergeometric tests, and a repertoire-size bias correction was applied to TCR pairs. In a later analysis, false discovery rates were estimated by permuting HLA or CMV assignments 20 times. In a later analysis, co-occurring TCRs were grouped with DBSCAN, and TCRdist sequence similarity was added when clustering was performed within HLA-allele-positive subsets. Repertoires with fewer than 30,000 or more than 120,000 public chains were left out of co-occurrence clustering, as were five repertoires with anomalous nucleotide sharing. TCRdb provides this immuneACCESS table in a form limited to in-frame rearrangements. Some clones are lacking; in checked studies, under half of them reflect an unresolved V gene, and why the rest are absent is not known. V and J calls and clone size are copied from that table; D and trimming were computed from the DNA. The sample records about 190,000 clones, around 80% of which are singletons. Around 1.7% of the sample is held by the ten biggest clonotypes.

The data stem from a study of cytomegalovirus exposure and HLA in healthy donors (dated by TCRdb to about 2017). For the study in its entirety: An earlier analysis of approximately 550 of the donors reported approximately 270 Gb of sequence data and approximately 110 million unique TCR beta sequences from some 180 million T cells. An early release covering 500 to 750 HLA-typed donors comprised approximately 300 gigabases of sequencing data and around 85 million unique TCR sequences. Of the roughly 400 genotyped donors, approximately 82% fell in the genetic ancestry cluster associated with self-reported Caucasian donors. The study aimed to test whether signatures of past pathogen exposure could be identified by cataloging public T cell receptors. The study profiled the T cell repertoires of around 700 subjects by immunosequencing and related them to cytomegalovirus serostatus. A separate validation cohort of about 110 different subjects was used in addition to the 666-subject first cohort. To predict cytomegalovirus infection status, the study brought together high-throughput TCR immunosequencing, statistical association of individual TCRs with disease status, and machine learning. A later analysis re-analyzed previously published TCR beta repertoires from 600 to 850 donors and added high-resolution HLA genotyping to study TCR occurrence patterns. The later analysis used no new phenotypic data to find candidate immune exposures, relying instead on TCR beta sequences and their occurrence across donors. An earlier analysis of approximately 500 of the donors applied high-throughput TCR beta sequencing to assess whether each TCR beta V gene segment acted as functional or pseudogenic. Donor age, sex, ethnicity and CMV serostatus were compiled alongside the repertoire data. A later genetic analysis took genome-wide SNP genotypes for about 65% of the roughly 670 donors and used that subset as a discovery cohort. Every repertoire in the discovery cohort had been generated on one and the same sequencing platform. Both class I and class II loci were covered by HLA typing, at four-digit resolution. Typing coverage differed by locus: A, B, C, DRB1 and DQB1 were typed in roughly 620-630 donors, DQA1 in roughly 500, DPA1 in around 600, and DPB1 in just under 480. Because of strong linkage in the cohort, 5 or 6 DR-DQ haplotypes were treated as single units for association and clustering. Among roughly 400 genotyped donors of the cohort, an average of roughly 240,000 unique TCR beta nucleotide sequences were sequenced per donor, roughly 20% of them non-productive.

After removal of 6 bases from V and 6 bases from J, the junction retains 4 bases not matched to a gene. Taken from cysteine to phenylalanine, the CDR3 has 14 residues. Just CDR3 DNA is preserved here, 42 bases in frame from base 1. Reading the germline V gene gives CDR1 MDHEN and CDR2 SYDVKM. Overall study results and their limits: Cytomegalovirus status was reported to be diagnosed by the classifier with high specificity and sensitivity in both the original and validation cohorts. Immune exposure information for the cohort was limited to CMV serostatus. Broadly in line with IMGT annotations, most TCR beta V segments showed up in productive rearrangements about 87% or about 30% of the time in an earlier analysis of under 700 of the donors. In a later genetic analysis, a missense DCLRE1C variant was associated with V-gene and J-gene trimming of TCR beta chains, and the association was replicated in an independent cohort. Assigning TCR associations to individual alleles was difficult when HLA alleles, especially DR and DQ, strongly co-occurred. A further reported finding was that TCR beta sequences accurately predicted the HLA-A and HLA-B alleles for most subjects in the first cohort. Compared with equally common non-associated chains, HLA-associated TCR beta chains in a later analysis were more clonally expanded and had lower generation probabilities. Several of the top co-occurrence clusters appeared to be linked to parvovirus B19, influenza, CMV and Epstein-Barr virus, according to a later analysis. A total of roughly 160 TCR beta chains were listed by the study as associated with cytomegalovirus. Over 15 rarely observed V segments, including chromosome 9 orphons, were excluded from the earlier analysis of several hundred of the donors because counts were too low. According to a later analysis, TCR association rates differed among HLA loci, with DRB1 alleles showing the most associated TCRs and HLA-C alleles showing the fewest. It was suggested by the authors that the approach could potentially be generalized to other disease states and immunological phenotypes. Only TCR beta chains were sequenced in this cohort, and the absence of alpha or paired-chain data limited detectable features. Because HLA typing was unavailable for some donors at each locus, only the typed subset was used in association tests. Compared with the approximately 700-donor mean, donors in an Asian-associated ancestry cluster had fewer N-insertions in productive TCRs, according to a later genetic analysis. Some IMGT-functional V segments, including TRBV6-2 and TRBV6-3, could not be told apart with the 87-base-pair reads, so those segments were excluded. In vitro tests confirmed that a few of the cytomegalovirus-associated TCR beta chains recognize cytomegalovirus antigens. A later analysis found that most CMV-associated TCR beta chains appeared HLA-restricted, with HLA associations seemingly driven largely by CMV exposure. Linkage disequilibrium might explain the correlated functional status among segregating V segments, but an unknown experimental factor could not be excluded. While some public TCRs were present in many individuals, most TCR sequences turned up only very rarely across donors. A cluster of highly shared sequence variants was judged likely to represent a technical artifact of the sequencing pipeline. Sequencing depth was assumed to be roughly uniform across donors in the presence/absence analyses, though that assumption may not hold. Specific HLA alleles were associated with around 18,000 TCR beta sequences at a false discovery rate of 0.05 in a later analysis.

The cohort consisted of hundreds of healthy bone marrow donors. All cohort members were sampled while nominally healthy, although unrecorded immune exposures were likely present. The donor tested CMV seronegative and was one of the 352 seronegative cohort members. Every donor gave a peripheral blood sample, and the peripheral blood mononuclear cells from that sample were used for TCR beta sequencing. Genomic DNA was extracted from the blood cell samples with the Qiagen DNeasy Blood Extraction Kit. The TCR comes from a woman aged 18-29 years in good health and CMV-seronegative. The sequence links TRBV28 to TRBJ2-1, with 11 junctional bases fitting TRBD1. The sequenced sample consisted of PBMCs. The CDR3 reads as follows: CASRRTGGGNEQFF. The DNA sequence follows: TGTGCCAGCAGGAGGACAGGGGGCGGCAATGAGCAGTTCTTC.